This TCR beta chain was retrieved from a study of neoadjuvant nivolumab and ipilimumab in lung cancer. Study results and caveats: TCR sequencing covered a small number of samples. Only a single major-pathologic-response sample was available for clonality analysis.

Turning to this clone: The target antigen is unknown.

The CDR3 runs to 13 residues. Germline CDR1 reads MNHNS; CDR2 reads SASEGT. V was pared by 7 bases and J by 2 bases, with 11 bases between. This table comes from immunoSEQ multiplex PCR, and its TCRdb copy is limited to in-frame clones, with some not included. The sample shows fewer than 40,000 clones, approximately 89% of them seen only once. The TCR comes from an adult with non-small cell lung cancer. This chain uses TRBV6-1 with TRBJ2-5, with unresolved D. The sample was peripheral blood, taken before neoadjuvant nivolumab, alone or with ipilimumab. In DNA, the CDR3 is TGTGCCAGCAATTTGGAACCACAAGAGACCCAGTACTTC. Translating gives CASNLEPQETQYF.